This entry lists 8 T cell receptor beta chains sequenced from one sample in a study of blood T cell repertoires in COVID-19. Only in-frame clones appear in the TCRdb table, and some are missing; sequencing was by immunoSEQ multiplex PCR. The sample holds 400,000 to 450,000 clones; 85% to 90% are singletons and the top ten take approximately 0.92%. Input material: peripheral blood. All receptors derive from a man younger than 30 with COVID-19, enrolled during active disease.

The sample holds a few counts of this clone. V and J are TRBV10-2 and TRBJ1-5, with D possibly being TRBD1 (6 bases). Germline loops: CDR1 WSHSY, CDR2 SAAADI. The length of the CDR3 is 12 residues. Trimming cost V 4 bases and J 10 bases, with 11 bases left between them. This CDR3 is CASSGSRGPQHF. The CDR3 bases are TGCGCCAGCAGTGGGAGCAGGGGTCCCCAGCATTTT.

This chain joins TRBV12-3 or TRBV12-4 and TRBJ2-1; D possibly corresponds to TRBD1 (6 bases). V was trimmed by 11 bases and J by 2 bases, leaving 13 bases between them. This CDR3 region has 13 residues. The DNA for the CDR3 is TGTGCCTCCTCCGGGACAACCTACAATGAGCAGTTCTTC. Protein product: CASSGTTYNEQFF.

The CDR3 is CASSADGINNQPQHF. CDR3 nucleotides: TGTGCCAGCAGTGCAGACGGGATTAACAATCAGCCCCAGCATTTT. This rearrangement joins TRBV2 to TRBJ1-5; no clear D gene. Germline CDR1 SNHLY, CDR2 FYNNEI. V was clipped by 4 bases and J by 3 bases, with 13 bases between them. The CDR3 is made up of 15 amino acids.

This chain uses TRBV7-2 with TRBJ2-4; 8 bases line up with TRBD1. Germline assignment: CDR1 SGHTA and CDR2 FQGNSA. Trimming at V came to 5 bases and at J to 8 bases, leaving 8 bases not matched to a gene. The CDR3 consists of 14 residues. The CDR3 spells CASSLRTGQDIQYF. The CDR3 DNA reads TGTGCCAGCAGCCTCCGGACAGGGCAGGACATTCAGTACTTC.

This chain links TRBV18 with TRBJ2-2; TRBD2 matches 8 bases. Unmatched junction bases numbered 4, after V lost 3 bases and J lost 7 bases. CDR3 length equals 14 residues. Germline lookup yields CDR1 KGHSH and CDR2 LQKENI. CDR3 in DNA: TGTGCCAGCTCACCGGGACTAGACGGCGGGGAGCTGTTTTTT. Protein product: CASSPGLDGGELFF.

The V call is TRBV6-5, the J call TRBJ1-1; tentative D call: TRBD1 (6 bases). CDR3 length: 15 amino acids. V lost 7 bases, J lost 5 bases, and 20 bases lay in between. Looked up from germline, CDR1 is MNHEY and CDR2 is SVGAGI. DNA for the CDR3: TGTGCCAGCACCCCCGGGGGGCAGGGGAGGACTGAAGCTTTCTTT. It is translated as CASTPGGQGRTEAFF.

This rearrangement joins TRBV13 to TRBJ2-7, with 7 nucleotides matching TRBD1. With V trimmed by 5 bases and J by 6 bases, 7 bases remained unmatched. The CDR3 runs to 13 residues. Germline CDR1 reads PRHDT; CDR2 reads FYEKMQ (reference sequence). The CDR3 spells CASSRRTGAEQYF. For the CDR3, the DNA is TGTGCCAGCAGCCGTAGAACAGGGGCCGAGCAGTACTTC. The full variable domain, in which reference TRBV13 and TRBJ2-7 provide the parts outside the CDR3, is AAGVIQSPRHLIKEKRETATLKCYPIPRHDTVYWYQQGPGQDPQFLISFYEKMQSDKGSIPDRFSAQQFSDYHSELNMSSLELGDSALYFCASSRRTGAEQYFGPGTRLTVT.

The J gene is TRBJ2-7, the V gene TRBV3-1 (or the pseudogene TRBV3-2); 11 nucleotides match TRBD1. In germline, CDR1 is LGHDT, CDR2 YNNKEL (reference sequence). This CDR3 is built from 14 residues. The J segment lost 5 bases and the V segment lost 4 bases, leaving 4 bases of the junction unmatched. CDR3 coding DNA: TGTGCCAGCAGCCCAGGGGACAGGGGGGACGAGCAGTACTTC. This encodes CASSPGDRGDEQYF.